This T cell receptor beta chain was captured by sequencing in a study of blood T cell repertoires in COVID-19 (dated by TCRdb to between 2020 and 2021). Turning to the overall study: The collaborator samples originated in the United States, Italy and Spain and spanned the acute and convalescent phases of COVID-19. The repertoires were made available in a free public database intended to serve as a resource for research on the immune response to SARS-CoV-2. The prospective study material was composed of cDNA or gDNA derived from T cells, B-cell-depleted T cells, or PBMCs. Samples were obtained from the ongoing ImmuneRACE study (first 160 participants) and from about 1,300 subjects provided by 6 global collaborators. Deeply sampled blood TCRbeta repertoires from subjects exposed to, actively infected with, or recovered from COVID-19 were included in the dataset. Where available, HLA class I and class II types were obtained from metadata supplied by the sample provider rather than from assay-based typing. The sample metadata nearly always contained a de-identified subject ID, COVID-19 status, age in years and sex.

For this clone: Its antigen has not been determined. No much larger clonotype is one base removed from it; base qualities were not supplied.

Study-wide conclusions, independent of this receptor: Clinical and demographic metadata were provided uncurated, with the amount varying by source and participant.

In the prospective study, participants were about 18 to 95 years old, resided in 20 to 30 geographic areas of the United States, and were enrolled through a virtual design. In the prospective study, participants were assigned to cohorts based on the clinical history participants reported in a screening survey and a study questionnaire. For ImmuneRACE Cohort 3, a participant was defined as recovered based on two consecutive negative NP/OP PCR tests, clearance by a healthcare professional, or resolution of symptoms. In the prospective study, mobile phlebotomists collected whole blood, serum and a nasopharyngeal or oropharyngeal swab from each participant. Additional blood draws and questionnaires over an approximately two-month period could optionally be provided by prospective study participants. Prospective study blood samples were shipped either frozen or at room temperature before DNA extraction.

A distance of 14 bases separates the germline ends of V and J, which lose 5 bases and 4 bases respectively. The CDR3 spans 15 residues, from the cysteine through the phenylalanine. Of the read, only the CDR3 DNA is kept; its 45 bases are in frame from base 1. The CDR1 and CDR2 encoded by the germline V gene are SNHLY and FYNNEI. The immunoSEQ Assay, a bias-controlled multiplex PCR, was used to amplify TCRbeta CDR3 regions from genomic DNA. As for the original processing: Within the assay, amplification of reference gene primers was used to estimate how many nucleated cells each sample contained. To quantify the absolute abundance of each unique TCRbeta CDR3 rearrangement, sequence reads were collapsed and filtered. For each sample, productive Simpson clonality was calculated as the square root of Simpson's diversity index across productive rearrangements. Imported from immuneACCESS, the table was reduced by TCRdb to in-frame sequences with V and J called. These copies leave out some clones; in studies compared against another copy, an unresolved V gene accounts for under half, and the cause of the remainder is not known. The V and J calls and the clone size are those of that table, but D and trimming were determined from the DNA. The table for this sample lists under 500,000 clones; roughly nine tenths of them were counted only once. 0.9% to 1.2% of the sample is in the top ten clones.

The sequence is built from TRBV2 and TRBJ1-4; a tentative D call is TRBD1 (5 bases match). The receptor was derived from a man aged 25 to 45 who had recovered from COVID-19. The sequencing input was PBMCs or T cells enriched from blood (not recorded which). For the CDR3, the sequence is CASSLWRGDNEKLFF. The sequence in DNA is TGTGCCAGCAGTCTTTGGCGGGGGGATAATGAAAAACTGTTTTTT.